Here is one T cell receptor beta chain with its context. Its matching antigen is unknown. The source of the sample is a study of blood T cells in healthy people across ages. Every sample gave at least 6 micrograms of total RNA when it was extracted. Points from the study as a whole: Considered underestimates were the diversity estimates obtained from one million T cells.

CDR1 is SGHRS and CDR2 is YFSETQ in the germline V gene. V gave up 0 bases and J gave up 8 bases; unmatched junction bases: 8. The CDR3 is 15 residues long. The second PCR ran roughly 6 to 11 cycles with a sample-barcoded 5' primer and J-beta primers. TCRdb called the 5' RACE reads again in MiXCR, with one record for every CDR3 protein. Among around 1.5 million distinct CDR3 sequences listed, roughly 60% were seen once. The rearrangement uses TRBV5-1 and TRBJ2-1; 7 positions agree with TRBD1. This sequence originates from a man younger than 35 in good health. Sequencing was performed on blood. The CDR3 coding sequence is TGCGCCAGCAGCTTGGCGAGACAGGGTAAAGATGAGCAGTTCTTC. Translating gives CASSLARQGKDEQFF. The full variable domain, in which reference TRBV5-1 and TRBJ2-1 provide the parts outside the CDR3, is KAGVTQTPRYLIKTRGQQVTLSCSPISGHRSVSWYQQTPGQGLQFLFEYFSETQRNKGNFPGRFSGRQFSNSRSEMNVSTLELGDSALYLCASSLARQGKDEQFFGPGTRLTVL.